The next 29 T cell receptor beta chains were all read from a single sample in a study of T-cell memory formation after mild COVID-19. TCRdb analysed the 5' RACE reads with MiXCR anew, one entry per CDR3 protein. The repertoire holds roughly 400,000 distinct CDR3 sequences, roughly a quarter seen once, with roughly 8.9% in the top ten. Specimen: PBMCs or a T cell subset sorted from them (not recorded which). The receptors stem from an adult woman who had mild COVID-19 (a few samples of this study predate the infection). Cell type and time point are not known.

CDR3 loop: CASSVVEGLYGYTF. The CDR3 nucleotides read TGTGCCAGCAGCGTAGTGGAGGGTCTCTATGGCTACACCTTC. The chain is built from TRBV9 and TRBJ1-2; D remains unclear. The CDR3 sequence is 14 residues long. CDR1 is SGDLS and CDR2 is YYNGEE in the germline V gene. V dropped 0 bases and J dropped 4 bases, with 10 bases sitting between them.

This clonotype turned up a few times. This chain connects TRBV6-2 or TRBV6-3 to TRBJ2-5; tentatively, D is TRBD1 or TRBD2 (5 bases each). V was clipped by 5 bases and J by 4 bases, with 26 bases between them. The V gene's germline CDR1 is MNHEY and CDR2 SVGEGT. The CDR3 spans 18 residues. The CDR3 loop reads CASSEGSRGPPGVETQYF. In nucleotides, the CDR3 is TGTGCCAGCAGTGAAGGATCCCGGGGCCCCCCCGGAGTAGAGACCCAGTACTTC.

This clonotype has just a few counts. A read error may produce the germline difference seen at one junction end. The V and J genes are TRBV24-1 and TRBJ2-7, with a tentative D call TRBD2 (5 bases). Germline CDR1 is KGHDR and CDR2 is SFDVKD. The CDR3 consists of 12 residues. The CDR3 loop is CATSDPGISLHF. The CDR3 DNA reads TGTGCCACCAGTGATCCGGGGATCAGTTTGCACTTC.

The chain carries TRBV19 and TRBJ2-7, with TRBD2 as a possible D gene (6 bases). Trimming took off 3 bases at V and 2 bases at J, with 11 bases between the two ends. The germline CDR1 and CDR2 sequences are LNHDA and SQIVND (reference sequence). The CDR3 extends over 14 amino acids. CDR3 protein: CASSMGSGPYEQYF. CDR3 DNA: TGTGCCAGTAGTATGGGTAGCGGACCCTACGAGCAGTACTTC.

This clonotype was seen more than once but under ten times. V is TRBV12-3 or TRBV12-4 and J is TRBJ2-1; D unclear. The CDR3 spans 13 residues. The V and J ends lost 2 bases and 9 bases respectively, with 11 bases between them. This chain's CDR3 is CASSLSLGIEQFF. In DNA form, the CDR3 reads TGTGCCAGCAGTTTATCCCTGGGAATTGAGCAGTTCTTC.

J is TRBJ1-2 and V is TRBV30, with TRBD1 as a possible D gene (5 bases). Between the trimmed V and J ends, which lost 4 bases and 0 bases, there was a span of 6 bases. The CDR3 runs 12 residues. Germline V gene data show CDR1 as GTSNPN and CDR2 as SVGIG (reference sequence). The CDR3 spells CAWTGSNYGYTF. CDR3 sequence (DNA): TGTGCCTGGACAGGGTCTAACTATGGCTACACCTTC.

CDR3 DNA sequence: TGCAGCGTTGAAGGGCTAGAGGCAGGGAGGCCGTTCTTC. It codes for CSVEGLEAGRPFF. The chain joins TRBV29-1 to TRBJ2-1; tentative D call: TRBD2 (6 bases). Germline-derived CDR1 and CDR2 are SQVTM and ANQGSEA. The CDR3 consists of 13 residues. Between the trimmed V and J ends, which lost 1 base and 15 bases, there was a span of 19 bases.

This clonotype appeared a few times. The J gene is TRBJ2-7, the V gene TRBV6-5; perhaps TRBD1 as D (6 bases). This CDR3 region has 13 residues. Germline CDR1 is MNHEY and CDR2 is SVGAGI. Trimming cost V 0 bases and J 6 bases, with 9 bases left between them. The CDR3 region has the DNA TGTGCCAGCAGTTACTCGAGCAGGGGCGAGCAGTACTTC. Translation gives CASSYSSRGEQYF.

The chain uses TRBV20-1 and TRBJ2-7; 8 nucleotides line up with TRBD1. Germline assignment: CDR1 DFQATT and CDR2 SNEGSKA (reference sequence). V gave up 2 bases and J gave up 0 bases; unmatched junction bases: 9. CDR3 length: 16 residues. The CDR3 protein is CSARSRTGPSSYEQYF. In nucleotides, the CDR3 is TGCAGTGCTAGATCCCGGACAGGGCCGAGCTCCTACGAGCAGTACTTC.

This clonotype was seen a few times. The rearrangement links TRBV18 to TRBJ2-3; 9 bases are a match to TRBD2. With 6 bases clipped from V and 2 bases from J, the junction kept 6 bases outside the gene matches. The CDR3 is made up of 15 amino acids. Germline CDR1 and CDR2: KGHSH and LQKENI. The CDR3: CASSPSGTYTDTQYF. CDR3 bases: TGTGCCAGCTCCCCTAGCGGGACCTACACAGATACGCAGTATTTT. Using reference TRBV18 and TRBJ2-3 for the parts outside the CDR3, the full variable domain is NAGVMQNPRHLVRRRGQEARLRCSPMKGHSHVYWYRQLPEEGLKFMVYLQKENIIDESGMPKERFSAEFPKEGPSILRIQQVVRGDSAAYFCASSPSGTYTDTQYFGPGTRLTVL.

The CDR3 loop is CASSPLGSGRGEKLFF. As DNA, the CDR3 is TGTGCCAGCAGCCCGCTAGGTTCCGGACGGGGTGAAAAACTGTTTTTT. The V and J genes are TRBV7-2 and TRBJ1-4; D gene ambiguous. CDR3 size: 16 residues. V was pared by 5 bases and J by 7 bases, with 20 bases between. CDR1 SGHTA and CDR2 FQGNSA come from the germline V gene.

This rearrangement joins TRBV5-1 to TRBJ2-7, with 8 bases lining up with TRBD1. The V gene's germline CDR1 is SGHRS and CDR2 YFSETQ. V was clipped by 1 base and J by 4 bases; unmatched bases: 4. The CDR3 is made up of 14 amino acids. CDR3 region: CASSLTGQVYEQYF. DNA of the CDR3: TGCGCCAGCAGCTTGACGGGACAGGTATACGAGCAGTACTTC. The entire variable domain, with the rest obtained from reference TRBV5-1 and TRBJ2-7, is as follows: KAGVTQTPRYLIKTRGQQVTLSCSPISGHRSVSWYQQTPGQGLQFLFEYFSETQRNKGNFPGRFSGRQFSNSRSEMNVSTLELGDSALYLCASSLTGQVYEQYFGPGTRLTVT.

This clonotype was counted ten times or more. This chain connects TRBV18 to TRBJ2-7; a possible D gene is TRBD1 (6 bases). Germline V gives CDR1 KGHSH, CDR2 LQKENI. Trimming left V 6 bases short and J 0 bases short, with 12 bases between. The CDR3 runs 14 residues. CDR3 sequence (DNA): TGTGCCAGCTCGGTGACAGGCCGCTCCTACGAGCAGTACTTC. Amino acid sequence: CASSVTGRSYEQYF.

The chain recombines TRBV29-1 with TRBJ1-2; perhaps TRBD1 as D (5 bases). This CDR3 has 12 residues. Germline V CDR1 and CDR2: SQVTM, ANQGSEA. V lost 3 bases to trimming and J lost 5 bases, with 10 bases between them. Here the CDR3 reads CSVESRGYGYTF. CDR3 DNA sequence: TGCAGCGTTGAGAGCCGGGGGTATGGCTACACCTTC.

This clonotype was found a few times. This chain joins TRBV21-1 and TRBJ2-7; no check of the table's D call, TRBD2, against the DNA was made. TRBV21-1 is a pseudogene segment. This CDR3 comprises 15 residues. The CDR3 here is CASNFTSGSSYEQYF. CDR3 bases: TGTGCCAGCAACTTTACTAGCGGGAGCTCCTACGAGCAGTACTTC.

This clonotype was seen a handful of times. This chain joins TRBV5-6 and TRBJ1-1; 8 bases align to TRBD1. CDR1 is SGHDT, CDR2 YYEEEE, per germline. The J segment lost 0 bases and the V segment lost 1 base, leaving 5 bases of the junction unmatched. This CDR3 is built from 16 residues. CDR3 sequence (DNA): TGTGCCAGCAGCTTGCCAGGGGGCGTTATGAACACTGAAGCTTTCTTT. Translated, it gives CASSLPGGVMNTEAFF.

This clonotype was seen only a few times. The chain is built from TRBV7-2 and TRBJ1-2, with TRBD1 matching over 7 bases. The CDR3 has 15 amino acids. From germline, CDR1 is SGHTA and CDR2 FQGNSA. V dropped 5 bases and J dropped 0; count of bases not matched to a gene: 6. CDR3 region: CASSTRTGTNYGYTF. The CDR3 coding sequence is TGTGCCAGCAGCACCCGGACAGGAACTAACTATGGCTACACCTTC.

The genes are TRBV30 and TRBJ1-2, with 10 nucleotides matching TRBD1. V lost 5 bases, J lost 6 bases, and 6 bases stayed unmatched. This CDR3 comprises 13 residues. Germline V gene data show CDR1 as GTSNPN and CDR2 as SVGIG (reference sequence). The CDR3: CAWQGQGIHGYTF. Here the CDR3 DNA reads TGTGCCTGGCAGGGACAGGGGATCCATGGCTACACCTTC.

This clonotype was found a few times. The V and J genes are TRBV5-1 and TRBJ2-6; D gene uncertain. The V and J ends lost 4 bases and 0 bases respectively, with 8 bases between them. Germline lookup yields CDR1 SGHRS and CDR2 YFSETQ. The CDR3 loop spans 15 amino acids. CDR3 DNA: TGCGCCAGCAGCCCCGGCCCCTCTGGGGCCAACGTCCTGACTTTC. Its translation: CASSPGPSGANVLTF.

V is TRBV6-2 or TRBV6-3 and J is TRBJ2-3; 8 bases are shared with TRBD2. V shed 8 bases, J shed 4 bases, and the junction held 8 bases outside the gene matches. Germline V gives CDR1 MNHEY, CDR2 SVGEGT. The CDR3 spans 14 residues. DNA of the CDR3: TGTGCCAGCGTCAACGGGGGGGCAGCAGATACGCAGTATTTT. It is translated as CASVNGGAADTQYF.

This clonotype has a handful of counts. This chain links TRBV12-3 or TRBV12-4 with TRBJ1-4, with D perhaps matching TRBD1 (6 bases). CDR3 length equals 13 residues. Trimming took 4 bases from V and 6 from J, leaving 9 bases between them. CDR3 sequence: CASSSGEHEKLFF. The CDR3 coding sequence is TGTGCCAGCAGTTCAGGGGAGCATGAAAAACTGTTTTTT.

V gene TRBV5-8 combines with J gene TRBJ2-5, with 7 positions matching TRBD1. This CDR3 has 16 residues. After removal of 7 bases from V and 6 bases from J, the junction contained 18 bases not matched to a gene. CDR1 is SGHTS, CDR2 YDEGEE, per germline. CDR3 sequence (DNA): TGTGCCAGCCCCTCGCCAAGGACAGGTCTTTTGCAGACCCAGTACTTC. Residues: CASPSPRTGLLQTQYF. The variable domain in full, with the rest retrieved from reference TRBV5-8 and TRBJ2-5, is EAGVTQSPTHLIKTRGQQATLRCSPISGHTSVYWYQQALGLGLQFLLWYDEGEERNRGNFPPRFSGRQFPNYSSELNVNALELEDSALYLCASPSPRTGLLQTQYFGPGTRLLVL.

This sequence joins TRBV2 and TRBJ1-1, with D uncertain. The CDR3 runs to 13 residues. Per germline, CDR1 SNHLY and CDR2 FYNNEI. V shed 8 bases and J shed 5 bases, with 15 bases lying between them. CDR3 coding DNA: TGTGCCAGCCGGACGGCACCTAAGACTGAAGCTTTCTTT. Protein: CASRTAPKTEAFF. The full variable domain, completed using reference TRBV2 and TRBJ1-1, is EPEVTQTPSHQVTQMGQEVILRCVPISNHLYFYWYRQILGQKVEFLVSFYNNEISEKSEIFDDQFSVERPDGSNFTLKIRSTKLEDSAMYFCASRTAPKTEAFFGQGTRLTVV.

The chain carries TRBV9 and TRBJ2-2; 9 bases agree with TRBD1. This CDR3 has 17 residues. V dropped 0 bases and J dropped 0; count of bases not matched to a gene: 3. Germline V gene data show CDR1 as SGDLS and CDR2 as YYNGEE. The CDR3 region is CASSVEGTGPNTGELFF. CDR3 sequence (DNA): TGTGCCAGCAGCGTAGAAGGGACAGGGCCGAACACCGGGGAGCTGTTTTTT.

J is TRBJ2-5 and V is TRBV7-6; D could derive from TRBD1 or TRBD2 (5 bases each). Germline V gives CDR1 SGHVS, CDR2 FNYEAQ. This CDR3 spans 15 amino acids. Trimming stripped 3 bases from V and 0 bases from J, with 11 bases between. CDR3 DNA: TGTGCCAGCAGCTTCGGGGCCTTGTACCAAGAGACCCAGTACTTC. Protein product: CASSFGALYQETQYF. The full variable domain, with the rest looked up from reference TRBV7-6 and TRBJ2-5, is GAGVSQSPRYKVTKRGQDVALRCDPISGHVSLYWYRQALGQGPEFLTYFNYEAQQDKSGLPNDRFSAERPEGSISTLTIQRTEQRDSAMYRCASSFGALYQETQYFGPGTRLLVL.

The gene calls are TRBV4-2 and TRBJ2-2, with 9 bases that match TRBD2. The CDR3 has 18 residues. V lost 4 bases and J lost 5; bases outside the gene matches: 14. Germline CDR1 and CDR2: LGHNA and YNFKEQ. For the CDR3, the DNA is TGTGCCAGCAGCCCCGGTACCATAGCGGGAGCAAGTACCGGGGAGCTGTTTTTT. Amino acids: CASSPGTIAGASTGELFF.

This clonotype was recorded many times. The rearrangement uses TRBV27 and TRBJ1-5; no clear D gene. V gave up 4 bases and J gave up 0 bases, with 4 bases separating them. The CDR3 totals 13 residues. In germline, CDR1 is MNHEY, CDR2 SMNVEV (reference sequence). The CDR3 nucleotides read TGTGCCAGCAGTTATGATAGCAATCAGCCCCAGCATTTT. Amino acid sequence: CASSYDSNQPQHF.

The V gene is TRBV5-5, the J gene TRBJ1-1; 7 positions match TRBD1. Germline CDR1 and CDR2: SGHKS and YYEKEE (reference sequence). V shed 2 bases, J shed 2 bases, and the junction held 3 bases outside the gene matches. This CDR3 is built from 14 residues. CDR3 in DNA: TGTGCCAGCAGCTTCGGACAGGTTAACACTGAAGCTTTCTTT. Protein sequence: CASSFGQVNTEAFF.

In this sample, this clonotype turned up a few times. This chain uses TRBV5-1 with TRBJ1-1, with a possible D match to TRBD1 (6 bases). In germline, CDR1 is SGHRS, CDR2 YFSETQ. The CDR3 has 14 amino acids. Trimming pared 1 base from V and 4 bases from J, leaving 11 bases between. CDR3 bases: TGCGCCAGCAGCTTGAATCTAGGGGGCACTGAAGCTTTCTTT. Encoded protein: CASSLNLGGTEAFF.